One and the same sample provided the 17 T cell receptor beta chains below, sequenced in a study of Ad26.COV2.S vaccination and SARS-CoV-2 variants. TCRdb keeps only in-frame clones here, not all; method: immunoSEQ multiplex PCR. This sample has about 400,000 clones, with 85% to 90% found just once. Treatment in this sample: approximately 18 received Ad26.COV2.S at low or high dose, single or two shots; five or six received placebo; per-sample allocation not given. Day 63 following the first vaccine or placebo injection was when the samples were taken. The sample in question was peripheral blood, obtained in a trial of Ad26.COV2.S vaccine versus placebo. The receptors come from a person between 18 and 60 years old who received the Ad26.COV2.S COVID-19 vaccine or a placebo.

This clone showed up just once. V usage is TRBV6-2 or TRBV6-3 and J usage is TRBJ2-7; D uncertain. Trimming shortened V by 0 bases and J by 5 bases, and 5 bases separated the two germline ends. The germline V gene encodes CDR1 MNHEY and CDR2 SVGEGT. The CDR3 consists of 12 residues. CDR3 bases: TGTGCCAGCAGTTACTCGACGGACGAGCAGTACTTC. This encodes CASSYSTDEQYF.

This chain connects TRBV9 to TRBJ2-3, with 7 bases identical to TRBD1. Germline CDR1 reads SGDLS; CDR2 reads YYNGEE. This CDR3 comprises 15 residues. J was trimmed by 0 bases and V by 4 bases; bases with no gene match: 5. Written as DNA, the CDR3 is TGTGCCAGCAGCATAAGACAGGGAAGCACAGATACGCAGTATTTT. It yields the protein CASSIRQGSTDTQYF.

This clone was counted only a few times. The chain recombines TRBV24-1 with TRBJ1-2, with D possibly being TRBD1 (5 bases). The germline gives CDR1 KGHDR, CDR2 SFDVKD. The CDR3 runs to 16 residues. V dropped 0 bases and J dropped 4 bases, with 14 bases sitting between them. The CDR3 protein is CATSDLLRQYSYGYTF. In DNA, the CDR3 is TGTGCCACCAGTGATTTGTTGAGACAGTACTCCTATGGCTACACCTTC.

CDR3 loop: CAWGQKQGDEKLFF. The CDR3, as DNA: TGTGCCTGGGGCCAGAAACAGGGGGATGAAAAACTGTTTTTT. The rearrangement links TRBV30 to TRBJ1-4; 8 bases match TRBD1. Losses at the gene ends were 5 bases for V and 6 bases for J; bases not matched to a gene: 8. The CDR3 length is 14 residues. The germline V gene has CDR1 GTSNPN and CDR2 SVGIG (reference sequence).

The sample holds a few counts of this clone. The chain employs TRBV7-2 and TRBJ2-2, with D unclear. The CDR3 covers 14 residues. V was trimmed by 4 bases and J by 3 bases, leaving 9 bases between them. The germline gives CDR1 SGHTA, CDR2 FQGNSA. This CDR3 reads CASSYGRYTGELFF. The CDR3 nucleotides read TGTGCCAGCAGCTACGGACGGTACACCGGGGAGCTGTTTTTT.

This sequence joins TRBV6-6 and TRBJ1-1, with unresolved D. The length of the CDR3 is 14 residues. Germline CDR1 MNHNY, CDR2 SVGAGI (reference sequence). V was clipped by 6 bases and J by 1 base, with 12 bases between them. CDR3 amino acids: CASSPQAANTEAFF. CDR3 coding DNA: TGTGCCAGCAGCCCTCAAGCCGCGAACACTGAAGCTTTCTTT.

The chain employs TRBV7-2 and TRBJ2-3; tentatively, D is TRBD1 (5 bases). CDR1 is SGHTA, CDR2 FQGNSA, per germline. V was shortened by 6 bases and J by 4 bases, with 11 bases between the two germline ends. The CDR3 extends over 13 amino acids. The CDR3 protein is CASSYVGADTQYF. Here the CDR3 DNA reads TGTGCCAGCAGTTATGTAGGGGCAGATACGCAGTATTTT.

The V call is TRBV7-2, the J call TRBJ2-2; D not resolved. Trimming left V 1 base short and J 3 bases short, with 6 bases between. Germline loops: CDR1 SGHTA, CDR2 FQGNSA. The CDR3 is 14 residues long. CDR3 sequence reads: CASSLGTYTGELFF. Written as DNA, the CDR3 is TGTGCCAGCAGCTTAGGCACTTACACCGGGGAGCTGTTTTTT.

The CDR3 loop is CASSQEIGSGGHTDTQYF. CDR3 DNA sequence: TGTGCCAGCAGCCAAGAGATTGGTAGCGGGGGGCACACAGATACGCAGTATTTT. V usage is TRBV3-1 (or the pseudogene TRBV3-2) and J usage is TRBJ2-3, with 10 bases matching TRBD2. From germline, CDR1 is LGHDT and CDR2 YNNKEL (reference sequence). With V trimmed by 0 bases and J by 2 bases, 8 bases remained unmatched. The CDR3 sequence is 18 residues long.

This chain connects TRBV7-2 to TRBJ1-3, with 7 bases that match TRBD1. Germline CDR1 reads SGHTA; CDR2 reads FQGNSA. The CDR3 loop spans 15 amino acids. The V gene end was trimmed by 3 bases and the J gene end by 2 bases; junction bases not matched to a gene: 4. The CDR3 reads CASSFEGAAGNTIYF. CDR3 DNA: TGTGCCAGCAGCTTCGAGGGGGCAGCTGGAAACACCATATATTTT.

This clone showed up just once. J is TRBJ2-7 and V is TRBV14, with D unclear. Trimming shortened V by 1 base and J by 5 bases, and 6 bases separated the two germline ends. CDR3 size: 12 residues. The germline V gene encodes CDR1 SGHDN and CDR2 FVKESK. CDR3 sequence reads: CASSQATDEQYF. In DNA form, the CDR3 reads TGTGCCAGCAGCCAAGCGACGGACGAGCAGTACTTC. Complete variable domain (other parts from reference TRBV14 and TRBJ2-7): EAGVTQFPSHSVIEKGQTVTLRCDPISGHDNLYWYRRVMGKEIKFLLHFVKESKQDESGMPNNRFLAERTGGTYSTLKVQPAELEDSGVYFCASSQATDEQYFGPGTRLTVT.

This clone came up once. The V and J genes are TRBV6-1 and TRBJ1-6, with 7 positions matching TRBD1. The CDR3 spans 17 residues. Losses at the gene ends were 1 base for V and 2 bases for J; bases not matched to a gene: 5. Germline V gives CDR1 MNHNS, CDR2 SASEGT. DNA for the CDR3: TGTGCCAGCAGTGAAGGAAGGGGGCGCGCCTATAATTCACCCCTCCACTTT. Its translation is CASSEGRGRAYNSPLHF.

This clone was picked up one time. This chain uses TRBV7-9 with TRBJ1-3; D is perhaps TRBD1 (6 bases). Germline V gene data show CDR1 as SEHNR and CDR2 as FQNEAQ (reference sequence). The CDR3 is 17 amino acids. Trimming pared 5 bases from V and 4 bases from J, leaving 21 bases between. This CDR3 reads CASSPDLPTGTGNTIYF. The CDR3 region has the DNA TGTGCCAGCAGCCCCGACCTTCCTACAGGGACGGGAAACACCATATATTTT.

V gene TRBV5-4 combines with J gene TRBJ2-5; D is uncertain. This CDR3 is built from 11 residues. Looked up from germline, CDR1 is SGHNT and CDR2 is YYREEE (reference sequence). V dropped 2 bases and J dropped 4 bases, with 3 bases sitting between them. The CDR3 loop is CASSFGETQYF. Written as DNA, the CDR3 is TGTGCCAGCAGCTTTGGAGAGACCCAGTACTTC.

The chain links TRBV19 to TRBJ1-2; 11 nucleotides line up with TRBD1. Germline CDR1 LNHDA, CDR2 SQIVND (reference sequence). With V trimmed by 3 bases and J by 8 bases, 2 bases remained unmatched. The CDR3 totals 13 residues. This CDR3 reads CASSMDRGRGYTF. The DNA for the CDR3 is TGTGCCAGTAGTATGGACAGGGGGCGAGGCTACACCTTC.

The rearrangement uses TRBV7-9 and TRBJ2-1; TRBD2 aligns across 15 bases. This CDR3 spans 19 amino acids. CDR1 and CDR2 from the germline V gene are SEHNR and FQNEAQ (reference sequence). V gave up 2 bases and J gave up 1 base; unmatched junction bases: 6. This CDR3 reads CASSLIGTSGGISYNEQFF. CDR3 bases: TGTGCCAGCAGCTTAATTGGGACTAGCGGGGGGATTTCCTACAATGAGCAGTTCTTC. The full variable domain, rest sourced from reference TRBV7-9 and TRBJ2-1, is DTGVSQNPRHKITKRGQNVTFRCDPISEHNRLYWYRQTLGQGPEFLTYFQNEAQLEKSRLLSDRFSAERPKGSFSTLEIQRTEQGDSAMYLCASSLIGTSGGISYNEQFFGPGTRLTVL.

This chain connects TRBV6-6 to TRBJ2-5; TRBD1 matches 7 bases. CDR1 and CDR2 (germline): MNHNY, SVGAGI (reference sequence). V lost 5 bases, J lost 5 bases, and 8 bases stayed unmatched. This CDR3 spans 14 amino acids. As DNA, the CDR3 is TGTGCCAGCAGTCCCTGGGACAGAAGGGAGACCCAGTACTTC. It encodes CASSPWDRRETQYF.